These 30 T cell receptor beta chains were all obtained from the same sample, sequenced in a study of cytomegalovirus exposure and HLA in healthy donors. PCR involved 60 Vbeta and 13 Jbeta primers. The repertoire was sequenced with immunoSEQ multiplex PCR; TCRdb's copy has only in-frame clones and lacks some. This sample has some 180,000 clones, with over 65% found just once. The sequencing input was PBMCs. Receptors were obtained from a man aged 18 to 30 in good health and CMV-seronegative.

The chain's CDR3 is CASRVTGMGTEAFF. CDR3 in DNA: TGTGCCAGCAGGGTTACAGGGATGGGCACTGAAGCTTTCTTT. The rearrangement joins TRBV11-2 to TRBJ1-1, with a weak D call TRBD1 (6 bases). From germline, CDR1 is SGHAT and CDR2 FQNNGV. Trimming took 6 bases from V and 4 from J, leaving 15 bases between them. The CDR3 is 14 amino acids.

The chain carries TRBV6-5 and TRBJ2-1; maybe TRBD1 (6 bases). Per germline, CDR1 MNHEY and CDR2 SVGAGI. The length of the CDR3 is 16 residues. V shed 4 bases and J shed 0 bases, with 13 bases lying between them. CDR3 bases: TGTGCCAGCAGTTCCGGTTTAGGGGGCTCCTACAATGAGCAGTTCTTC. This translates into CASSSGLGGSYNEQFF.

This chain joins TRBV5-1 and TRBJ1-4, with 8 positions matching TRBD1. This CDR3 contains 17 residues. Germline V gene sequence: CDR1 SGHRS, CDR2 YFSETQ. V shed 4 bases and J 2 bases; nucleotides not matched to a gene: 10. For the CDR3, the DNA is TGCGCCAGCAGCCCGGCAGGACAGGGAGCCACTAATGAAAAACTGTTTTTT. Its translation is CASSPAGQGATNEKLFF. Full variable domain (missing parts from reference TRBV5-1 and TRBJ1-4): KAGVTQTPRYLIKTRGQQVTLSCSPISGHRSVSWYQQTPGQGLQFLFEYFSETQRNKGNFPGRFSGRQFSNSRSEMNVSTLELGDSALYLCASSPAGQGATNEKLFFGSGTQLSVL.

The chain joins TRBV27 to TRBJ1-4, with TRBD1 identical over 7 bases. In germline, CDR1 is MNHEY, CDR2 SMNVEV (reference sequence). This CDR3 is 17 amino acids long. The ends lost 9 bases at V and 3 bases at J; junction bases unmatched: 16. DNA for the CDR3: TGTGCCAGGAAAGGGTCGGACAGGTTATCAGCTAATGAAAAACTGTTTTTT. This translates into CARKGSDRLSANEKLFF.

The CDR3 sequence is CASSYDRGIEKLFF. The DNA of the CDR3 is TGTGCCAGCAGTTACGACAGGGGGATTGAAAAACTGTTTTTT. This chain joins TRBV6-5 and TRBJ1-4; 9 positions agree with TRBD1. V was clipped by 2 bases and J by 7 bases; unmatched bases: 2. The CDR3 spans 14 residues. Germline-derived CDR1 and CDR2 are MNHEY and SVGAGI.

This clone appeared once. The rearrangement links TRBV4-3 to TRBJ2-5; D gene ambiguous. Germline loops: CDR1 LGHNA, CDR2 YSLEER. Between the trimmed V and J ends, which lost 0 bases and 2 bases, there was a span of 7 bases. This CDR3 is 14 amino acids long. The DNA of the CDR3 is TGCGCCAGCAGCCAAGAGCTAGAGCAAGAGACCCAGTACTTC. Translation gives CASSQELEQETQYF.

The chain uses TRBV6-5 and TRBJ1-1; 9 bases fit TRBD1. With 6 bases clipped from V and 11 bases from J, the junction kept 4 bases outside the gene matches. Germline CDR1 and CDR2: MNHEY and SVGAGI. The length of the CDR3 is 11 residues. The CDR3: CASRQGARAFF. The CDR3 DNA follows: TGTGCCAGCAGACAGGGGGCGCGGGCTTTCTTT.

This clone has just a few counts. J is TRBJ1-4 and V is TRBV4-3, with 8 positions matching TRBD1. Germline lookup yields CDR1 LGHNA and CDR2 YSLEER. Trimming removed 0 bases from V and 5 bases from J; junction bases left unmatched: 8. This CDR3 contains 17 residues. The CDR3 DNA reads as TGCGCCAGCAGCCAAGATAACAGGGGGGTTACAAATGAAAAACTGTTTTTT. Translating it yields CASSQDNRGVTNEKLFF.

This clone occurred once. The gene calls are TRBV4-1 and TRBJ1-6; no clear D gene. The length of the CDR3 is 18 residues. V lost 0 bases and J lost 0, with 12 bases in between. Germline V gene sequence: CDR1 MGHRA, CDR2 YSYEKL. The CDR3 spells CASSQETVESSYNSPLHF. The CDR3 DNA is TGCGCCAGCAGCCAAGAGACGGTGGAGAGCTCCTATAATTCACCCCTCCACTTT.

The V gene is TRBV30, the J gene TRBJ2-4; 11 bases map to TRBD2. The CDR3 totals 15 residues. The V segment lost 0 bases and the J segment 7 bases; nucleotides outside the gene matches: 5. CDR1 is GTSNPN, CDR2 SVGIG, per germline (reference sequence). CDR3 protein: CAWSVGLAGGNIQYF. CDR3 sequence (DNA): TGTGCCTGGAGTGTAGGGCTAGCGGGAGGTAACATTCAGTACTTC.

This clone was counted only a few times. The chain combines TRBV6-1 with TRBJ2-1, with 10 bases identical to TRBD2. The germline CDR1 and CDR2 sequences are MNHNS and SASEGT. V gave up 4 bases and J gave up 1 base; unmatched junction bases: 1. The CDR3 totals 15 residues. The CDR3 region has the DNA TGTGCCAGCAGTGCTAGCGGGGGATCCTACAATGAGCAGTTCTTC. This gives the protein CASSASGGSYNEQFF.

This clone was detected a few times. The chain combines TRBV19 with TRBJ2-6, with D unclear. V shed 3 bases and J shed 2 bases, with 11 bases lying between them. The CDR3 is 16 amino acids. The V gene's germline CDR1 is LNHDA and CDR2 SQIVND (reference sequence). CDR3 nucleotide sequence: TGTGCCAGTAGTATTGGGTCCACAGCTGGGGCCAACGTCCTGACTTTC. Protein: CASSIGSTAGANVLTF.

This clone has just one count. V is TRBV6-1 and J is TRBJ1-6; perhaps TRBD1 as D (6 bases). This CDR3 region has 15 residues. Germline V gene lookup returns CDR1 MNHNS and CDR2 SASEGT. V lost 6 bases and J 0 bases, leaving 9 bases between the germline ends. CDR3 residues: CASRTGSSYNSPLHF. CDR3 nucleotide sequence: TGTGCCAGCAGGACAGGAAGCTCCTATAATTCACCCCTCCACTTT.

The rearrangement uses TRBV23-1 and TRBJ1-2; possibly TRBD1 for D (5 bases). TRBV23-1 is an ORF for which the function is uncertain. The CDR3 is 13 residues long. The V gene lost 11 bases and the J gene lost 1 base, with 14 bases spanning the gap. The CDR3 bases are TGCGCCCGTCCCAGGGTAAGTAACTATGGCTACACCTTC. Its protein product is CARPRVSNYGYTF.

The gene calls are TRBV1 and TRBJ2-7; TRBD1, the table's D call, was not compared with the DNA. TRBV1 is designated a pseudogene. The CDR3 is 11 amino acids. This CDR3 is CTSSRDSVQYF. The DNA of the CDR3 is TGCACCAGCAGCCGGGACAGCGTTCAGTACTTC.

This clone was seen only once. The V gene is TRBV15, the J gene TRBJ1-2; no definite D call. The CDR3 has 14 amino acids. V was clipped by 1 base and J by 2 bases, with 8 bases between them. Germline CDR1 LNHNV, CDR2 YYDKDF (reference sequence). The CDR3 spells CATSRAGRNYGYTF. CDR3 nucleotides: TGTGCCACCAGCAGAGCGGGGAGAAACTATGGCTACACCTTC. Together with reference TRBV15 and TRBJ1-2, the CDR3 gives the full variable domain: DAMVIQNPRYQVTQFGKPVTLSCSQTLNHNVMYWYQQKSSQAPKLLFHYYDKDFNNEADTPDNFQSRRPNTSFCFLDIRSPGLGDTAMYLCATSRAGRNYGYTFGSGTRLTVV.

The rearrangement uses TRBV6-5 and TRBJ2-7; 12 positions match TRBD1. The V segment lost 6 bases and the J segment 7 bases; nucleotides outside the gene matches: 4. Germline V gives CDR1 MNHEY, CDR2 SVGAGI. The CDR3 consists of 13 residues. The CDR3 bases are TGTGCCAGCAGCGGGACAGGGGGCAGAGAGCAGTACTTC. It is translated as CASSGTGGREQYF.

The chain carries TRBV6-5 and TRBJ2-5, with TRBD2 as a possible D gene (6 bases). The CDR3 sequence is 15 residues long. The germline V gene encodes CDR1 MNHEY and CDR2 SVGAGI. V lost 6 bases and J 4 bases, leaving 18 bases between the germline ends. CDR3 region: CASSPRREWVETQYF. The DNA for the CDR3 is TGTGCCAGCAGCCCTCGGAGGGAATGGGTAGAGACCCAGTACTTC.

The J gene is TRBJ1-6, the V gene TRBV6-1, with a weak D call TRBD1 (6 bases). The V and J ends lost 8 bases and 3 bases respectively, with 14 bases between them. The germline gives CDR1 MNHNS, CDR2 SASEGT. The CDR3 contains 15 residues. CDR3: CASGILQGYNSPLHF. CDR3 DNA: TGTGCCAGCGGTATCCTACAGGGCTATAATTCACCCCTCCACTTT.

A single count supports this clone. This rearrangement joins TRBV5-6 to TRBJ2-7; a weak D match, TRBD2 (5 bases). This CDR3 spans 14 amino acids. The germline V and J ends were trimmed by 0 bases and 3 bases, with 10 bases remaining between them. Germline CDR1 is SGHDT and CDR2 is YYEEEE. The CDR3 DNA sequence: TGTGCCAGCAGCTTGGGACTAACGGACTACGAGCAGTACTTC. Its translation is CASSLGLTDYEQYF. Looking up the rest from reference TRBV5-6 and TRBJ2-7 gives the full variable domain: DAGVTQSPTHLIKTRGQQVTLRCSPKSGHDTVSWYQQALGQGPQFIFQYYEEEERQRGNFPDRFSGHQFPNYSSELNVNALLLGDSALYLCASSLGLTDYEQYFGPGTRLTVT.

This clone showed up just a few times. The gene calls are TRBV4-1 and TRBJ1-1; D might be TRBD1 (5 bases). The CDR3 spans 14 residues. Per germline, CDR1 MGHRA and CDR2 YSYEKL. The V gene lost 6 bases and the J gene lost 5 bases, with 16 bases spanning the gap. The DNA of the CDR3 is TGCGCCAGCAGGTCCAGGGTGAGAGGAACTGAAGCTTTCTTT. Amino acids: CASRSRVRGTEAFF.

The chain employs TRBV10-2 and TRBJ2-5; D is perhaps TRBD1 (6 bases). CDR3 size: 14 residues. The germline V and J ends were trimmed by 4 bases and 5 bases, with 14 bases remaining between them. Germline V lookup: CDR1 WSHSY, CDR2 SAAADI. CDR3 DNA: TGCGCCAGCAGTGGGCCCACAGGGATGGAGACCCAGTACTTC. As protein: CASSGPTGMETQYF.

This clone turned up a few times. This rearrangement joins TRBV30 to TRBJ1-3; 7 bases are a match to TRBD1. Trimming removed 4 bases from V and 4 bases from J; junction bases left unmatched: 4. The CDR3 has 13 amino acids. Germline-derived CDR1 and CDR2 are GTSNPN and SVGIG (reference sequence). CDR3 sequence reads: CAWNRGRGNTIYF. CDR3 coding DNA: TGTGCCTGGAATAGGGGGCGCGGAAACACCATATATTTT.

This chain links TRBV6-5 with TRBJ2-1; D unclear. This CDR3 has 13 amino acids. Germline V CDR1 and CDR2: MNHEY, SVGAGI. V was pared by 1 base and J by 9 bases, with 10 bases between. Here the CDR3 DNA reads TGTGCCAGCAGTTACTACCGAGGCGGTGAGCAGTTCTTC. Its protein is CASSYYRGGEQFF.

This chain joins TRBV9 and TRBJ2-3, with a possible D match to TRBD2 (6 bases). The ends were cut back, 1 base at V and 0 bases at J, with 15 bases in the middle. CDR3 size: 17 residues. Germline loops: CDR1 SGDLS, CDR2 YYNGEE. In DNA, the CDR3 is TGTGCCAGCAGCGTAAAGGCGGGGCGGCCGAGCACAGATACGCAGTATTTT. Translated: CASSVKAGRPSTDTQYF.

The chain carries TRBV23-1 and TRBJ2-3; 8 nucleotides match TRBD2. TRBV23-1 is assigned to the ORF class and has an uncertain function. V trimming: 0 bases; J trimming: 1 base; junction bases outside the gene matches: 6. The CDR3 consists of 17 residues. The CDR3 is CASSQSFREGRTDTQYF. The CDR3 DNA reads TGCGCCAGCAGTCAATCTTTTCGGGAGGGCCGCACAGATACGCAGTATTTT.

The CDR3 is CASSLGPHGNTGELFF. As DNA, the CDR3 is TGTGCCAGCAGCTTAGGGCCCCATGGGAACACCGGGGAGCTGTTTTTT. This chain links TRBV11-2 with TRBJ2-2, with unresolved D. Germline assignment: CDR1 SGHAT and CDR2 FQNNGV. Trimming pared 1 base from V and 1 base from J, leaving 10 bases between. The CDR3 is 16 residues long.

This sequence joins TRBV11-3 and TRBJ2-3; 9 bases match TRBD1. CDR3 size: 14 residues. Germline lookup yields CDR1 SGHNT and CDR2 YENEEA. Trimming removed 5 bases from V and 6 bases from J; junction bases left unmatched: 6. The chain's CDR3 is CASSPGQGWDTQYF. CDR3 sequence (DNA): TGTGCCAGCAGCCCGGGACAGGGATGGGATACGCAGTATTTT.

The chain links TRBV29-1 to TRBJ1-2; D not certain. The CDR3 runs to 12 residues. Trimming removed 4 bases from V and 2 bases from J, with 8 bases in between. Germline V lookup: CDR1 SQVTM, CDR2 ANQGSEA. CDR3 protein: CSVGWQNYGYTF. DNA for the CDR3: TGCAGCGTTGGATGGCAGAACTATGGCTACACCTTC.

The V call is TRBV6-5, the J call TRBJ2-3, with 9 bases fitting TRBD2. The V gene end was trimmed by 3 bases and the J gene end by 2 bases; junction bases not matched to a gene: 3. Germline V lookup: CDR1 MNHEY, CDR2 SVGAGI. CDR3 length: 15 amino acids. The CDR3 coding sequence is TGTGCCAGCAGTTATAGCGGGAGCCCCACAGATACGCAGTATTTT. Translation gives CASSYSGSPTDTQYF.